The 13 T cell receptor beta chains in this list originate from one sample, sequenced in a study of T cells after yellow fever vaccination. A single record per CDR3 protein comes from TCRdb applying MiXCR to the 5' RACE reads. This sample has 110,000 to 150,000 distinct CDR3 sequences, with about 6.2% found just once. Sequenced material: CD4+ T cells sorted from PBMCs, taken 10 days after the yellow fever booster vaccination. The receptors were gathered from a man aged 30 to 45 who received the YFV17D yellow fever vaccine.

This clonotype was recorded many times. The genes are TRBV27 and TRBJ2-7, with 12 bases fitting TRBD2. The CDR3 loop spans 15 amino acids. V shed 5 bases, J shed 7 bases, and the junction held 9 bases outside the gene matches. Germline V gene sequence: CDR1 MNHEY, CDR2 SMNVEV (reference sequence). The CDR3 loop reads CASSRLAGASGEQYF. The CDR3 coding sequence is TGTGCCAGCAGTCGACTAGCGGGAGCTTCGGGAGAGCAGTACTTC.

This sequence joins TRBV4-2 and TRBJ2-5; the D gene could be TRBD1 or TRBD2 (5 bases each). V was clipped by 1 base and J by 4 bases, with 13 bases between them. The V gene's germline CDR1 is LGHNA and CDR2 YNFKEQ. This CDR3 has 15 amino acids. CDR3 sequence reads: CASSQVPGRRETQYF. DNA of the CDR3: TGTGCCAGCAGCCAAGTCCCAGGGAGAAGAGAGACCCAGTACTTC.

This clonotype was observed at least ten times. The J gene is TRBJ2-1, the V gene TRBV20-1, with 9 bases aligning to TRBD2. This CDR3 is 15 amino acids long. Germline V lookup: CDR1 DFQATT, CDR2 SNEGSKA (reference sequence). With V trimmed by 4 bases and J by 4 bases, 8 bases remained unmatched. The DNA of the CDR3 is TGCAGTGCTACTAGCGGGAATACCTTTTACAATGAGCAGTTCTTC. It translates to CSATSGNTFYNEQFF.

This clonotype was recorded many times. The chain joins TRBV5-1 to TRBJ2-3; 8 nucleotides agree with TRBD1. Germline-derived CDR1 and CDR2 are SGHRS and YFSETQ. The CDR3 totals 14 residues. The V gene end was trimmed by 4 bases and the J gene end by 8 bases; junction bases not matched to a gene: 9. CDR3 DNA sequence: TGCGCCAGCAGCCCTCAGGGGGCCGGGGGTACGCAGTATTTT. Protein product: CASSPQGAGGTQYF.

This clonotype was seen many times. The rearrangement uses TRBV24-1 and TRBJ2-1, with 10 bases lining up with TRBD2. CDR1 is KGHDR, CDR2 SFDVKD, per germline. This CDR3 is built from 12 residues. Unmatched junction bases numbered 10, after V lost 9 bases and J lost 15 bases. DNA of the CDR3: TGTGCCACCGCGGCTAGCGGGAGATTTCTGTTCTTC. As protein: CATAASGRFLFF.

This clonotype was seen ten or more times. The V and J genes are TRBV5-1 and TRBJ1-2, with a weak D call TRBD1 (5 bases). CDR1 and CDR2 from the germline V gene are SGHRS and YFSETQ. V dropped 4 bases and J dropped 7 bases, with 11 bases sitting between them. There are 12 residues in the CDR3. The CDR3 nucleotides read TGCGCCAGCAGCATACAGGAATCTGGCTACACCTTC. Translated: CASSIQESGYTF.

This clonotype was detected ten times or more. This chain links TRBV7-2 with TRBJ2-7; 8 bases align to TRBD1. The trim removed 10 bases at V and 1 base at J, leaving 3 bases unmatched. From germline, CDR1 is SGHTA and CDR2 FQGNSA. The CDR3 totals 12 residues. CDR3 DNA: TGTGCCACAGGGGGCTGGTCCTACGAGCAGTACTTC. Translated, it gives CATGGWSYEQYF.

This clonotype was counted at least ten times. The chain uses TRBV27 and TRBJ2-2; 9 nucleotides match TRBD1. CDR1 and CDR2 from the germline V gene are MNHEY and SMNVEV (reference sequence). The ends lost 6 bases at V and 1 base at J; junction bases unmatched: 6. CDR3 length: 16 amino acids. CDR3 amino acids: CASSPQGAMNTGELFF. The CDR3 nucleotides are TGTGCCAGCAGCCCACAGGGGGCGATGAACACCGGGGAGCTGTTTTTT.

V usage is TRBV5-6 and J usage is TRBJ2-3; the match to TRBD2 covers 7 bases. Losses at the gene ends were 0 bases for V and 4 bases for J; bases not matched to a gene: 5. The CDR3 sequence is 15 residues long. Germline V gives CDR1 SGHDT, CDR2 YYEEEE. The DNA for the CDR3 is TGTGCCAGCAGCTTGGTTGGGGGGGGGTCAGATACGCAGTATTTT. It translates to CASSLVGGGSDTQYF.

This clonotype was seen many times. V is TRBV12-3 or TRBV12-4 and J is TRBJ1-5; unclear D gene. The CDR3 has 15 amino acids. Trimming took off 2 bases at V and 1 base at J, with 9 bases between the two ends. The CDR3 DNA reads TGTGCCAGCAGTTTAAGTGTCGGAAGCAATCAGCCCCAGCATTTT. Translation: CASSLSVGSNQPQHF.

This clonotype showed up many times. This chain links TRBV5-1 with TRBJ2-7; TRBD1 or TRBD2 may be the D gene (5 bases each). CDR1 SGHRS and CDR2 YFSETQ come from the germline V gene. V was trimmed by 4 bases and J by 3 bases, leaving 26 bases between them. The CDR3 has 18 amino acids. CDR3 residues: CASSGALSSGIGRYEQYF. The CDR3 nucleotides are TGCGCCAGCAGCGGGGCTCTATCATCCGGGATTGGTCGCTACGAGCAGTACTTC.

This clonotype appeared many times. The chain is built from TRBV7-2 and TRBJ2-7, with D perhaps assigned TRBD1 or TRBD2 (5 bases each). The V gene's germline CDR1 is SGHTA and CDR2 FQGNSA. The CDR3 has 13 residues. Trimming pared 5 bases from V and 6 bases from J, leaving 14 bases between. CDR3 residues: CASSRPGTSEQYF. As DNA, the CDR3 is TGTGCCAGCAGCCGCCCGGGGACCTCCGAGCAGTACTTC.

This clonotype was observed many times. The J gene is TRBJ2-5, the V gene TRBV6-1, with no clear D. This CDR3 is built from 13 residues. Trimming cost V 8 bases and J 7 bases, with 17 bases left between them. CDR1 is MNHNS, CDR2 SASEGT, per germline. The CDR3 DNA sequence: TGTGCCAGCCGCCCGACCGAGCTGGGGACCCAGTACTTC. It codes for CASRPTELGTQYF.